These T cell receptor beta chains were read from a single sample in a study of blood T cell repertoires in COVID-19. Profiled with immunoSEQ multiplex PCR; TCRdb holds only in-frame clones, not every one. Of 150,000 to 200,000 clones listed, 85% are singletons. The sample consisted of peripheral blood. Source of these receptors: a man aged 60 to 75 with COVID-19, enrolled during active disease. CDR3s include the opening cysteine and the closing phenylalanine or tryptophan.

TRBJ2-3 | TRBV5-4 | CASSTRSGSTDTQYF
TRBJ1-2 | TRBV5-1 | CASSLDTTGGRSGYTF
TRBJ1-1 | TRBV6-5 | CASSFSIGGWNTEAFF
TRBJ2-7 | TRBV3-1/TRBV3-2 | CASSPAGTSGRMEQYF
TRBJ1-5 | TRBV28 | CASSSGQPQHF
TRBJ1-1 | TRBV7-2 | CASSRGTGVTEAFF
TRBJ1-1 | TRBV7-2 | CASSLLETRNTEAFF
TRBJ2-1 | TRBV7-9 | CASSNLLGLAGVGSRSYNEQFF
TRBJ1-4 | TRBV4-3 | CASSQGLGSTNEKLFF
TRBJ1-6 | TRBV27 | CASSWKGQGPSPLHF
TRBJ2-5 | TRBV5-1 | CASSLVSPRETQYF
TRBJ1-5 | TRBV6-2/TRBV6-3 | CASSYGEGQPQHF
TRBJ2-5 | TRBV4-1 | CASSPRTGKETQYF
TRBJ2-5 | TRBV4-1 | CASSQGRQGAGETQYF
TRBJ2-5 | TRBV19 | CASSTTNRGRGETQYF
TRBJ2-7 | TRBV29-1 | CSAAFKGYEQYF
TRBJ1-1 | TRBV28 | CASRTSGARDTEAFF
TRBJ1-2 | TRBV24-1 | CATSGGSRDDYGYTF
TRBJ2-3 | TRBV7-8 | CASSSVAGVRDTQYF
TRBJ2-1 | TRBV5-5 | CASSSLAASYNEQFF
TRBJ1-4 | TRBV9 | CASSVAEGAGEKLFF
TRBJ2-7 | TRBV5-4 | CASSFDKHLYEQYF
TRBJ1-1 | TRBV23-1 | CASSQDYENTEAFF
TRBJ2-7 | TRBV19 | CASSIEDRASSYEQYF
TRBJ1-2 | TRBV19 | CASSIALQGGGYGYTF
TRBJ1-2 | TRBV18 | CASSPDRDYGYTF
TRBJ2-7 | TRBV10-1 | CASSVGTGKAEQYF
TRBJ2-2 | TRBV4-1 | CASSQAGTIPNGELFF
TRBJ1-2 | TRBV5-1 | CASSLQTGYSAGYTF
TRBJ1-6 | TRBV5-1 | CASSQGQGNSPLHF
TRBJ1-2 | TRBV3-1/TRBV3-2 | CASSPAGAGGYTF
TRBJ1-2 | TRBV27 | CASSSTGGGYTF
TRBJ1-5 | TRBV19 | CASSLTRGQPQHF
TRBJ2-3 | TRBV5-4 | CASSLERSDTQYF
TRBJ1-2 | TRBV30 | CALDHRVDGYTF
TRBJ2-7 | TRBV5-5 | CASSYLPDTYEQYF
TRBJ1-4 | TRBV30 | CAWSVPSPGASEKLFF
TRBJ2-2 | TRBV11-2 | CASSFLTGELFF
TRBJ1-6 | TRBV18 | CASSPVASTGANSPLHF
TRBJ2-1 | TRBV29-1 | CSVEGTASNPYNEQFF
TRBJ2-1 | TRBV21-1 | CASSKVGPGEFGDNEQFF
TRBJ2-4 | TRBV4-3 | CASSLLGTGKNIQYF
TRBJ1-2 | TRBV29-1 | CSVALDSYGYTF
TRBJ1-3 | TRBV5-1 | CASSFMTGGLSGNTIYF
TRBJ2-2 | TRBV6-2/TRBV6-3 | CASSFRTGNTGELFF
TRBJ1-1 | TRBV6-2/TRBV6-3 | CASSRSTRDTEAFF
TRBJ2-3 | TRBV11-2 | CASSFQQGVDTQYF
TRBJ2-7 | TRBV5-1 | CASRLEAASSYEQYF
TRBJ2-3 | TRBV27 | CASLKTSGSSDTQYF
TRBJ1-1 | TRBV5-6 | CASSLLGRQGDTEAFF
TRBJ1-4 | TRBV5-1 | CASSWGDSEKLFF
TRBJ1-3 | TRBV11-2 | CASSPGGSGNTIYF
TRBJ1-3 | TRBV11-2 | CASSFWGLDPGNTIYF